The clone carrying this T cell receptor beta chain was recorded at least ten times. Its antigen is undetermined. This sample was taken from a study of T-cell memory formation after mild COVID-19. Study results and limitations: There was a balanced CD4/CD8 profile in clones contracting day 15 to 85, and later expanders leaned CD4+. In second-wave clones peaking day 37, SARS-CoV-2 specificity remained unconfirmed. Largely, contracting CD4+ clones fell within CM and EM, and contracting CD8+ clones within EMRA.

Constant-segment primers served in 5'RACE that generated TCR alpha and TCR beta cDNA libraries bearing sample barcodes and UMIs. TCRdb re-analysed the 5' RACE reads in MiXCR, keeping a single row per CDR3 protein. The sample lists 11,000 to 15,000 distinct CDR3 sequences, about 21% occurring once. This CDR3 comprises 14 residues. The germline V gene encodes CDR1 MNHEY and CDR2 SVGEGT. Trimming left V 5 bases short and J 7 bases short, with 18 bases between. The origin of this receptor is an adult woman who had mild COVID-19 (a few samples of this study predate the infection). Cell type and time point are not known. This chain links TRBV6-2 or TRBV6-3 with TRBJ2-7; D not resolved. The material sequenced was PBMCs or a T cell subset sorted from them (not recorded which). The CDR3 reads CASSPAEGLREQYF. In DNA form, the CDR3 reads TGTGCCAGCAGTCCCGCTGAAGGGTTGAGGGAGCAGTACTTC.